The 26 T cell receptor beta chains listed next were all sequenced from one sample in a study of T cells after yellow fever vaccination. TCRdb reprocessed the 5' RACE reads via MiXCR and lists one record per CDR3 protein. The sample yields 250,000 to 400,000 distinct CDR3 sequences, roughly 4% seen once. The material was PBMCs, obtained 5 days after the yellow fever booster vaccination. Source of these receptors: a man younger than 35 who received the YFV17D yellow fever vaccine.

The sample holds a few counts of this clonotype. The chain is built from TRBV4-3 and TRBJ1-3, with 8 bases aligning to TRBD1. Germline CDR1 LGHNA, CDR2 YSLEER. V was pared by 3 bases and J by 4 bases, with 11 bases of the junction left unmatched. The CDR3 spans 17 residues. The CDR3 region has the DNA TGCGCCAGCAGCCAGGAAGGACAGGGCCTCTCGGGAAACACCATATATTTT. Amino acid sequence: CASSQEGQGLSGNTIYF.

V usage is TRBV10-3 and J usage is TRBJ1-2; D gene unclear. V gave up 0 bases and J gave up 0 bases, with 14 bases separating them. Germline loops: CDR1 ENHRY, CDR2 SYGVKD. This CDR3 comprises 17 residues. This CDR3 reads CAISESSRMDSNYGYTF. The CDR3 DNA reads TGTGCCATCAGTGAGTCGTCAAGGATGGATTCTAACTATGGCTACACCTTC.

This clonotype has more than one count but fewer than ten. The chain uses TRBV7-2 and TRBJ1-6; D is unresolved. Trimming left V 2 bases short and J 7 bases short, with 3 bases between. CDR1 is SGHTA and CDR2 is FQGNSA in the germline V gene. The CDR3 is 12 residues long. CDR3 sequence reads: CASSLYNSPLHF. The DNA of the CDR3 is TGTGCCAGCAGCTTATACAATTCACCCCTCCACTTT.

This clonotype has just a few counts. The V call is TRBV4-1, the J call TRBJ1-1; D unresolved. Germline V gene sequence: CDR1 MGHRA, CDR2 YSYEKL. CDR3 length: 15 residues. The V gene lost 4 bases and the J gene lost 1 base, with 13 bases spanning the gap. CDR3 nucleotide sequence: TGCGCCAGCAGCCCCCAGGTACGGGGGAACACTGAAGCTTTCTTT. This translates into CASSPQVRGNTEAFF.

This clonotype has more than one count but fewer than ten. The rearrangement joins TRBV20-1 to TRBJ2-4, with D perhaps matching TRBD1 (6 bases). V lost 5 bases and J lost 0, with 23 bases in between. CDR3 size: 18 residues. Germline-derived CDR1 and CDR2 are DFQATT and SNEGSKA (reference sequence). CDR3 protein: CSAGTGRLEDLAKNIQYF. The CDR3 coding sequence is TGCAGTGCTGGAACAGGGCGACTGGAGGACCTAGCCAAAAACATTCAGTACTTC.

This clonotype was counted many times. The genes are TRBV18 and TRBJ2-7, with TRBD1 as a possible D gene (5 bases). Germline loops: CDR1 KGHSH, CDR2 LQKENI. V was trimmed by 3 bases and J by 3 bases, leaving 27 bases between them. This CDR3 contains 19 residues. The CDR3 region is CASSPTVLQARGSLYEQYF. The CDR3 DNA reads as TGTGCCAGCTCACCGACAGTTCTCCAAGCCAGAGGATCACTCTACGAGCAGTACTTC.

The CDR3 nucleotides read TGTGCCAGCAGCTTATCCGGGACAGGGGATAAAAAACTGTTTTTT. Its protein is CASSLSGTGDKKLFF. The rearrangement joins TRBV7-9 to TRBJ1-4; TRBD1 aligns across 10 bases. CDR3 size: 15 residues. From germline, CDR1 is SEHNR and CDR2 FQNEAQ (reference sequence). The J segment lost 9 bases and the V segment lost 2 bases, leaving 6 bases of the junction unmatched.

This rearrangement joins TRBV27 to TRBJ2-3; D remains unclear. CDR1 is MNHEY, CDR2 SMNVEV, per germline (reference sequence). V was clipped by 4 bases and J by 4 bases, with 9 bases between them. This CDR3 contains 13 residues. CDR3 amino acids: CASSWVGSDTQYF. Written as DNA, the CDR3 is TGTGCCAGCAGTTGGGTAGGATCAGATACGCAGTATTTT.

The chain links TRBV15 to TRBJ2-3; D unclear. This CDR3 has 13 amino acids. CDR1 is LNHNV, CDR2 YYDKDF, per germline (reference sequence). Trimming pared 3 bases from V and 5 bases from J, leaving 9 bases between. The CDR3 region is CATSRFQVDTQYF. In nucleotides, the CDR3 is TGTGCCACCAGCAGGTTTCAGGTAGATACGCAGTATTTT.

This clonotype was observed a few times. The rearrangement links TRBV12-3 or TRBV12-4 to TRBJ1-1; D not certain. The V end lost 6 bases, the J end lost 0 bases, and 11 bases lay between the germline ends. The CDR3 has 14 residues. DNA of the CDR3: TGTGCCAGCAGCGTAGTGACTCTGAACACTGAAGCTTTCTTT. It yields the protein CASSVVTLNTEAFF.

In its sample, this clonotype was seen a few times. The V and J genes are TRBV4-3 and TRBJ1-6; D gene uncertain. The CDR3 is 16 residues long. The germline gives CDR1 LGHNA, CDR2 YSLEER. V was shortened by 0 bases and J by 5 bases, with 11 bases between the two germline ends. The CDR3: CASSQEAGTHNSPLHF. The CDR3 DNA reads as TGCGCCAGCAGCCAAGAAGCGGGAACCCATAATTCACCCCTCCACTTT.

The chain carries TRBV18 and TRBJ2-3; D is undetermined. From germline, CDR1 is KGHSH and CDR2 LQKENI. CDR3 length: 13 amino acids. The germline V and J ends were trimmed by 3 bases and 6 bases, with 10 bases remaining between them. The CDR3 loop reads CASSPMYVDTQYF. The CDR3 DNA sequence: TGTGCCAGCTCACCCATGTATGTGGATACGCAGTATTTT.

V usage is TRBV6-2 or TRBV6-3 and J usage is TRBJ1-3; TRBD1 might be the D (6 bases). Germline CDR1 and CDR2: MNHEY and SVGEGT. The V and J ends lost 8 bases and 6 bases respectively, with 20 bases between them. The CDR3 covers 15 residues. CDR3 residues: CASYGDRILENTIYF. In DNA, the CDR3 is TGTGCCAGCTACGGCGACAGGATCTTAGAAAACACCATATATTTT.

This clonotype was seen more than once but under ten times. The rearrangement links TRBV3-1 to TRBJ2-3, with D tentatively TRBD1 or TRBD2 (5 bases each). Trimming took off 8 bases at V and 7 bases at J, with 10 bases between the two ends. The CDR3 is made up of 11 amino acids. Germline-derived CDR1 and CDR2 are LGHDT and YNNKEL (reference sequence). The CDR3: CASGGANTQYF. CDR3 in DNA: TGTGCCAGCGGGGGTGCAAATACGCAGTATTTT.

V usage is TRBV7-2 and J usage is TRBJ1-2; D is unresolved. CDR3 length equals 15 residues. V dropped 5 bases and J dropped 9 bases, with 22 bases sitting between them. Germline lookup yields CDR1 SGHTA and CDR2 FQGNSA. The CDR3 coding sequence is TGTGCCAGCAGCCCACCGGGCGCCCCCCTCTCTAGCTACACCTTC. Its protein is CASSPPGAPLSSYTF.

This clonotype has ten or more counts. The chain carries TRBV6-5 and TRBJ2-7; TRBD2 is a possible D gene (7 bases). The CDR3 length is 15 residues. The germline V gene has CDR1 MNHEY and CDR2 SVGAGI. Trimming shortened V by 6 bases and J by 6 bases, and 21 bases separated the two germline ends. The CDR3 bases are TGTGCCAGCAGGACGGGGGGCTTCCCCTCGGGCGAGCAGTACTTC. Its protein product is CASRTGGFPSGEQYF.

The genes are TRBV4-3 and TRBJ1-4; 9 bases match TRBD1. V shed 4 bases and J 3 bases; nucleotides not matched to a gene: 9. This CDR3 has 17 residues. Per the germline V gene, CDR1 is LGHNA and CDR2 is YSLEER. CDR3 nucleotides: TGCGCCAGCAGCCGTTACAGGGGGCGCGGAGCTAATGAAAAACTGTTTTTT. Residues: CASSRYRGRGANEKLFF.

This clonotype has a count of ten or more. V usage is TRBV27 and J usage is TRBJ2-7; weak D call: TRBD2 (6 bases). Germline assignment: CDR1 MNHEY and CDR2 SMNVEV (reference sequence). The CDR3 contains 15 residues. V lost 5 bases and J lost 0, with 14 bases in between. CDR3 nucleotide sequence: TGTGCCAGCAGTCCCTCCGTGACTAGCTCCTACGAGCAGTACGTC. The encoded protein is CASSPSVTSSYEQYV.

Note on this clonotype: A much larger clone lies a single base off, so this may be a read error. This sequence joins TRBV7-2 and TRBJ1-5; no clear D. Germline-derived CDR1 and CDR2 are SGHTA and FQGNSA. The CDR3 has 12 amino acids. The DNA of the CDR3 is TGTGCCAGCAGTCATAGGGATCAGCCCGAGCATTTT. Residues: CASSHRDQPEHF.

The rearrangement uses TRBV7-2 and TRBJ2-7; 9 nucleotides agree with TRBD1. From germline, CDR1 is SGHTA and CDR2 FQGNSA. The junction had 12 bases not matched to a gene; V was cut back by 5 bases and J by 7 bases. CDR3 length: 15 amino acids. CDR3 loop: CASSPKYTGGREQYF. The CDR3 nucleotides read TGTGCCAGCAGCCCGAAATATACAGGGGGCAGGGAGCAGTACTTC.

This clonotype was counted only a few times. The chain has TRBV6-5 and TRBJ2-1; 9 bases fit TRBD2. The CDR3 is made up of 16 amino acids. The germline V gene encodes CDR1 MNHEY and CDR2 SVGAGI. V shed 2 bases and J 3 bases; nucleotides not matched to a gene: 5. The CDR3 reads CASSYMAGGIYNEQFF. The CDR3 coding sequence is TGTGCCAGCAGTTACATGGCGGGGGGGATCTACAATGAGCAGTTCTTC.

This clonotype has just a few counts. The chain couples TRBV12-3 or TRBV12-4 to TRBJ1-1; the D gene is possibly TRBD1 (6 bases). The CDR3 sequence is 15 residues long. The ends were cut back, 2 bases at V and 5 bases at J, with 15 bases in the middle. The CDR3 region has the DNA TGTGCCAGCAGTTTATTACAGGGCGGTCGGACTGAAGCTTTCTTT. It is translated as CASSLLQGGRTEAFF.

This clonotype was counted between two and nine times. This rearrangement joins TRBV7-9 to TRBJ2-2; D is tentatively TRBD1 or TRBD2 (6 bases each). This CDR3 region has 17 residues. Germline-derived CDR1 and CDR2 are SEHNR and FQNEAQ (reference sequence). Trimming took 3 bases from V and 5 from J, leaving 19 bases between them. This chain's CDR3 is CASSLGPGHRGTGELFF. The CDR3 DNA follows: TGTGCCAGCAGCTTGGGTCCGGGACATCGGGGGACCGGGGAGCTGTTTTTT.

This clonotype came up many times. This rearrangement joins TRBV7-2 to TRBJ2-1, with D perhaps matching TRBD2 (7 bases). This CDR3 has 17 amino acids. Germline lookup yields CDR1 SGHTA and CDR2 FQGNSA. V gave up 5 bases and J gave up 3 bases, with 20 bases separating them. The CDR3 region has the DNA TGTGCCAGCAGCCCAAGTGGGGGGGCCGGGGGCTACAATGAGCAGTTCTTC. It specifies CASSPSGGAGGYNEQFF.

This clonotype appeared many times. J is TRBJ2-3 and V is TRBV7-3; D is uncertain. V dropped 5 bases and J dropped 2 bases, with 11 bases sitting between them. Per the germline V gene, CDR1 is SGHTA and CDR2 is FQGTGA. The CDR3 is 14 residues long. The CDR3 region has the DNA TGTGCCAGCAGCCCCGGACCAGCCACAGATACGCAGTATTTT. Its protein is CASSPGPATDTQYF.

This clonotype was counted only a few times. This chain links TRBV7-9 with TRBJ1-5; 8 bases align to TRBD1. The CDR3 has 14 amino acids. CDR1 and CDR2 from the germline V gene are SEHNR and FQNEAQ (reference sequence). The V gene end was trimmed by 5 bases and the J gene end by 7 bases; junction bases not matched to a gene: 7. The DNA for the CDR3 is TGTGCCAGCAGCCCCGGACAGGGTTGGCAGCCCCAGCATTTT. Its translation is CASSPGQGWQPQHF.